The rows below give T cell receptor beta chains drawn from one sample of a study of T-cell reconstitution after alpha-beta-depleted transplantation in children. TCRdb redid the calling of the PCR reads with MiXCR, one entry per CDR3 protein. The sample has 450,000 to 700,000 distinct CDR3 sequences, approximately 30% seen once. Specimen: PBMCs, collected before TCRalphabeta/CD19-depleted stem cell transplant. The receptors come from a boy under two years old with Wiskott-Aldrich syndrome, due to receive a stem cell transplant. CDR3s include the opening cysteine and the closing phenylalanine or tryptophan. The D gene is left open where the match is weak. Rows give clone size only sometimes, using once, few, many, or a class for an expanded clone.

j_gene: TRBJ2-7
d_gene: -
v_gene: TRBV12-3/TRBV12-4
abundance: -
CDR3aa: CASSSPQPYEQYF
CDR3nt: TGTGCCAGCAGTTCCCCACAACCCTACGAGCAGTACTTC

j_gene: TRBJ2-1
d_gene: TRBD1
v_gene: TRBV5-1
abundance: few
CDR3aa: CASSLALDRVNEQFF
CDR3nt: TGCGCCAGCAGCTTGGCGCTTGACAGGGTCAATGAGCAGTTCTTC

j_gene: TRBJ2-2
d_gene: -
v_gene: TRBV14
abundance: few
CDR3aa: CASSQIQGNTGELFF
CDR3nt: TGTGCCAGCAGCCAAATACAGGGAAACACCGGGGAGCTGTTTTTT

j_gene: TRBJ1-4
d_gene: TRBD1
v_gene: TRBV12-3/TRBV12-4
abundance: -
CDR3aa: CASSSTGVYNEKLFF
CDR3nt: TGTGCCAGCAGTTCAACAGGGGTCTATAATGAAAAACTGTTTTTT

j_gene: TRBJ2-5
d_gene: TRBD2
v_gene: TRBV5-1
abundance: few
CDR3aa: CASSLVGAGGEETQYF
CDR3nt: TGCGCCAGCAGCTTGGTTGGGGCGGGAGGAGAAGAGACCCAGTACTTC

j_gene: TRBJ2-7
d_gene: -
v_gene: TRBV30
abundance: -
CDR3aa: CAWKRDTRSSYEQYF
CDR3nt: TGTGCCTGGAAGAGGGACACAAGGAGCTCCTATGAGCAGTACTTC

j_gene: TRBJ2-1
d_gene: -
v_gene: TRBV29-1
abundance: few
CDR3aa: CSVERLPYNEQFF
CDR3nt: TGCAGCGTTGAAAGGCTTCCCTACAATGAGCAGTTCTTC

j_gene: TRBJ2-6
d_gene: -
v_gene: TRBV28
abundance: -
CDR3aa: CASSSESLVAGANVLTF
CDR3nt: TGTGCCAGCAGTTCGGAAAGCTTGGTGGCTGGGGCCAACGTCCTGACTTTC

j_gene: TRBJ2-7
d_gene: TRBD2
v_gene: TRBV4-1
abundance: few
CDR3aa: CASSQDEGLAGESYYEQYF
CDR3nt: TGCGCCAGCAGCCAAGATGAGGGACTAGCGGGAGAATCGTACTACGAGCAGTACTTC

j_gene: TRBJ1-4
d_gene: TRBD1
v_gene: TRBV5-1
abundance: few
CDR3aa: CASSSGTAYEKLFF
CDR3nt: TGCGCCAGCAGTTCCGGGACAGCCTATGAAAAACTGTTTTTT

j_gene: TRBJ2-1
d_gene: -
v_gene: TRBV27
abundance: many
CDR3aa: CASSDRGALINPYNEQFF
CDR3nt: TGTGCCAGCAGCGACCGGGGGGCGCTTATTAATCCCTACAATGAGCAGTTCTTC

j_gene: TRBJ2-5
d_gene: TRBD2
v_gene: TRBV10-3
abundance: few
CDR3aa: CAISAGGETQYF
CDR3nt: TGTGCCATCAGTGCGGGGGGGGAGACCCAGTACTTC

j_gene: TRBJ2-2
d_gene: -
v_gene: TRBV9
abundance: -
CDR3aa: CASSQGPLNTGELFF
CDR3nt: TGTGCCAGCAGTCAGGGACCCTTGAACACCGGGGAGCTGTTTTTT

j_gene: TRBJ2-1
d_gene: -
v_gene: TRBV5-1
abundance: -
CDR3aa: CASSLGTFSNEQFF
CDR3nt: TGCGCCAGCAGCTTGGGTACATTTTCCAATGAGCAGTTCTTC

j_gene: TRBJ2-5
d_gene: -
v_gene: TRBV3-1
abundance: -
CDR3aa: CASSENLAEKQETQYF
CDR3nt: TGTGCCAGCAGTGAAAACTTAGCGGAGAAACAAGAGACCCAGTACTTC

j_gene: TRBJ2-7
d_gene: -
v_gene: TRBV5-1
abundance: -
CDR3aa: CASSRQERYEQYF
CDR3nt: TGCGCCAGCAGCCGGCAGGAGAGGTACGAGCAGTACTTC

j_gene: TRBJ2-3
d_gene: -
v_gene: TRBV12-3/TRBV12-4
abundance: -
CDR3aa: CASSFRISTDTQYF
CDR3nt: TGTGCCAGCAGTTTCAGGATAAGCACAGATACGCAGTATTTT

j_gene: TRBJ2-7
d_gene: TRBD1
v_gene: TRBV6-5
abundance: -
CDR3aa: CASSYGTGGEQYF
CDR3nt: TGTGCCAGCAGTTACGGGACAGGGGGCGAGCAGTACTTC

j_gene: TRBJ2-3
d_gene: -
v_gene: TRBV4-2
abundance: -
CDR3aa: CASSQVTSDTDTQYF
CDR3nt: TGTGCCAGCAGCCAAGTTACGTCGGACACAGATACGCAGTATTTT

j_gene: TRBJ2-3
d_gene: -
v_gene: TRBV5-1
abundance: -
CDR3aa: CASSIGPRGDTQYF
CDR3nt: TGCGCCAGCAGCATCGGTCCGAGGGGAGATACGCAGTATTTT

j_gene: TRBJ2-5
d_gene: -
v_gene: TRBV28
abundance: -
CDR3aa: CASSFPQKGIRETQYF
CDR3nt: TGTGCCAGCAGTTTTCCCCAAAAGGGGATAAGAGAGACCCAGTACTTC

j_gene: TRBJ1-1
d_gene: -
v_gene: TRBV4-2
abundance: -
CDR3aa: CASSQGELMNTEAFF
CDR3nt: TGTGCCAGCAGCCAAGGGGAATTAATGAACACTGAAGCTTTCTTT

j_gene: TRBJ2-5
d_gene: TRBD2
v_gene: TRBV20-1
abundance: -
CDR3aa: CSATAGVLETQYF
CDR3nt: TGCAGTGCTACAGCGGGAGTGCTGGAGACCCAGTACTTC

j_gene: TRBJ2-5
d_gene: -
v_gene: TRBV18
abundance: few
CDR3aa: CASSPRGSETQYF
CDR3nt: TGTGCCAGCTCACCCCGGGGCTCGGAGACCCAGTACTTC

j_gene: TRBJ2-5
d_gene: -
v_gene: TRBV5-6
abundance: few
CDR3aa: CASSVFKETQYF
CDR3nt: TGTGCCAGCAGCGTATTTAAAGAGACCCAGTACTTC

j_gene: TRBJ2-1
d_gene: -
v_gene: TRBV20-1
abundance: -
CDR3aa: CSARVRRNNEQFF
CDR3nt: TGCAGTGCTAGAGTACGGAGGAACAATGAGCAGTTCTTC

j_gene: TRBJ2-1
d_gene: -
v_gene: TRBV7-9
abundance: few
CDR3aa: CASSLGFGLIGDEQFF
CDR3nt: TGTGCCAGCAGCTTAGGGTTTGGTCTTATCGGGGATGAGCAGTTCTTC

j_gene: TRBJ1-5
d_gene: -
v_gene: TRBV21-1
abundance: few
CDR3aa: CASSKYCRGTNQPQHF
CDR3nt: TGTGCCAGCAGCAAATATTGCAGGGGCACCAATCAGCCCCAGCATTTT

j_gene: TRBJ2-3
d_gene: TRBD1
v_gene: TRBV6-5
abundance: -
CDR3aa: CASGSRGPSTDTQYF
CDR3nt: TGTGCCAGCGGTTCCAGGGGGCCGAGCACAGATACGCAGTATTTT

j_gene: TRBJ1-6
d_gene: -
v_gene: TRBV7-9
abundance: -
CDR3aa: CASSTQQGPNSPLHF
CDR3nt: TGTGCCAGCAGCACCCAGCAGGGGCCGAATTCACCCCTCCACTTT

j_gene: TRBJ2-5
d_gene: TRBD1
v_gene: TRBV6-1
abundance: -
CDR3aa: CATRTGFVTQYF
CDR3nt: TGTGCCACCCGGACAGGGTTCGTGACCCAGTACTTC

j_gene: TRBJ2-2
d_gene: TRBD2
v_gene: TRBV5-1
abundance: -
CDR3aa: CASSLRAGGMDTGELFF
CDR3nt: TGCGCCAGCAGCTTGAGAGCGGGAGGGATGGACACCGGGGAGCTGTTTTTT

j_gene: TRBJ2-2
d_gene: TRBD1
v_gene: TRBV10-3
abundance: few
CDR3aa: CAISEPRTGGTGELFF
CDR3nt: TGTGCCATCAGTGAACCAAGGACAGGCGGAACCGGGGAGCTGTTTTTT

j_gene: TRBJ2-3
d_gene: TRBD1
v_gene: TRBV15
abundance: -
CDR3aa: CATSRGTGSPTDTQYF
CDR3nt: TGTGCCACCAGCAGAGGGACAGGGAGCCCCACAGATACGCAGTATTTT

j_gene: TRBJ2-6
d_gene: TRBD1
v_gene: TRBV19
abundance: -
CDR3aa: CASRLGQGSGANVLTF
CDR3nt: TGTGCCAGTAGACTAGGACAGGGCTCTGGGGCCAACGTCCTGACTTTC

j_gene: TRBJ2-2
d_gene: TRBD1
v_gene: TRBV14
abundance: -
CDR3aa: CASSHDRGGTGELFF
CDR3nt: TGTGCCAGCAGCCATGACAGGGGAGGCACCGGGGAGCTGTTTTTT

j_gene: TRBJ2-7
d_gene: -
v_gene: TRBV12-3/TRBV12-4
abundance: -
CDR3aa: CASSLMGRGPSYEQYF
CDR3nt: TGTGCCAGCAGTTTAATGGGGAGAGGGCCCTCCTACGAGCAGTACTTC

j_gene: TRBJ2-3
d_gene: -
v_gene: TRBV6-5
abundance: few
CDR3aa: CASSYSGVYTDTQYF
CDR3nt: TGTGCCAGCAGTTACTCGGGCGTTTACACAGATACGCAGTATTTT

j_gene: TRBJ2-3
d_gene: TRBD2
v_gene: TRBV9
abundance: few
CDR3aa: CASSVAGRATDTQYF
CDR3nt: TGTGCCAGCAGCGTAGCCGGGAGGGCCACAGATACGCAGTATTTT